The 10 T cell receptor beta chains below come from one sample, sequenced in a study of OX40 agonist ivuxolimab in advanced cancers. Sequencing was performed with immunoSEQ multiplex PCR; in TCRdb, only in-frame clones are kept and a portion is missing. The data show about 23,000 clones, with about 85% seen just once and roughly a third held by the top ten. Sequences were derived from CD4+ or CD8+ T cells sorted from blood, sampled in a trial of the OX40 agonist ivuxolimab. The receptors were sampled from an adult with an advanced solid tumor such as melanoma, head and neck, liver or kidney cancer.

The chain couples TRBV2 to TRBJ2-7; D gene unclear. The CDR3 length is 12 residues. Germline CDR1 reads SNHLY; CDR2 reads FYNNEI. The ends were cut back, 10 bases at V and 0 bases at J, with 10 bases in the middle. CDR3 bases: TGTGCCACCCAGACGGACTCCTACGAGCAGTACTTC. This sequence encodes CATQTDSYEQYF.

The CDR3 DNA is TGTGCCTGGAATTCGGGGACAACTAATGAAAAACTGTTTTTT. It is translated as CAWNSGTTNEKLFF. V is TRBV30 and J is TRBJ1-4; D unresolved. In germline, CDR1 is GTSNPN, CDR2 SVGIG (reference sequence). This CDR3 spans 14 amino acids. Trimming removed 4 bases at V and 0 bases at J, with 9 bases between. The full variable domain, rest sourced from reference TRBV30 and TRBJ1-4, is SQTIHQWPATLVQPVGSPLSLECTVEGTSNPNLYWYRQAAGRGLQLLFYSVGIGQISSEVPQNLSASRPQDRQFILSSKKLLLSDSGFYLCAWNSGTTNEKLFFGSGTQLSVL.

The chain joins TRBV6-5 to TRBJ1-6, with no clear D. V was pared by 5 bases and J by 10 bases, with 15 bases between. The germline CDR1 and CDR2 sequences are MNHEY and SVGAGI. The CDR3 spans 14 residues. CDR3 sequence reads: CASSRGPSSSPLHF. The CDR3 nucleotides are TGTGCCAGCAGTCGCGGGCCTAGCTCGTCACCCCTCCACTTT.

The gene calls are TRBV5-1 and TRBJ2-7; D is possibly TRBD2 (7 bases). CDR3 length: 14 amino acids. With 3 bases removed from V and 7 bases from J, the gap between germline ends came to 17 bases. Germline CDR1 reads SGHRS; CDR2 reads YFSETQ. CDR3 DNA sequence: TGCGCCAGCAGCTCCACGGCGGGGGCTCGAGAGCAGTACTTC. Its protein is CASSSTAGAREQYF.

The chain uses TRBV30 and TRBJ1-2; no clear D. CDR3 length: 14 amino acids. The V end lost 2 bases, the J end lost 1 base, and 11 bases lay between the germline ends. Germline V lookup: CDR1 GTSNPN, CDR2 SVGIG (reference sequence). CDR3 loop: CAWSPQTLNYGYTF. The DNA for the CDR3 is TGTGCCTGGAGTCCCCAGACACTTAACTATGGCTACACCTTC.

The V call is TRBV10-3, the J call TRBJ2-5; D may match TRBD1 or TRBD2 (5 bases each). CDR1 and CDR2 from the germline V gene are ENHRY and SYGVKD. The germline V and J ends were trimmed by 7 bases and 3 bases, with 15 bases remaining between them. CDR3 length equals 14 residues. This CDR3 is CAITRDGIKETQYF. The CDR3 region has the DNA TGTGCCATCACCAGGGACGGAATTAAAGAGACCCAGTACTTC.

This chain uses TRBV5-1 with TRBJ1-1; the D gene is possibly TRBD1 (6 bases). The V and J ends lost 2 bases and 5 bases respectively, with 10 bases between them. The CDR3 has 13 amino acids. The germline CDR1 and CDR2 sequences are SGHRS and YFSETQ. DNA for the CDR3: TGCGCCAGCAGCTTAGGACAGCCTACTGAAGCTTTCTTT. It specifies CASSLGQPTEAFF. Together with reference TRBV5-1 and TRBJ1-1, the CDR3 gives the full variable domain: KAGVTQTPRYLIKTRGQQVTLSCSPISGHRSVSWYQQTPGQGLQFLFEYFSETQRNKGNFPGRFSGRQFSNSRSEMNVSTLELGDSALYLCASSLGQPTEAFFGQGTRLTVV.

The V call is TRBV19, the J call TRBJ1-1; no firm D call. V lost 5 bases to trimming and J lost 1 base, with 11 bases between them. CDR1 is LNHDA and CDR2 is SQIVND in the germline V gene (reference sequence). CDR3 length equals 14 residues. In DNA, the CDR3 is TGTGCCAGTAGTCTTGGACGACCGAACACTGAAGCTTTCTTT. Amino acid sequence: CASSLGRPNTEAFF.

CDR3 coding DNA: TGTGCCACCAGCAGAGCCGCAGGGGTTCATGGCTACACCTTC. Residues: CATSRAAGVHGYTF. The chain employs TRBV15 and TRBJ1-2, with D possibly being TRBD1 (6 bases). CDR1 is LNHNV and CDR2 is YYDKDF in the germline V gene (reference sequence). The V gene lost 1 base and the J gene lost 6 bases, with 12 bases spanning the gap. This CDR3 comprises 14 residues.

The J gene is TRBJ2-1, the V gene TRBV7-9; 8 nucleotides align to TRBD2. The CDR3 contains 17 residues. J gave up 4 bases and V 0 bases, and 8 bases lay outside the gene matches. Germline V lookup: CDR1 SEHNR, CDR2 FQNEAQ (reference sequence). CDR3 coding DNA: TGTGCCAGCAGCTTAGCCGTTGCAGCGGGAGTTTACAATGAGCAGTTCTTC. Amino acids: CASSLAVAAGVYNEQFF.